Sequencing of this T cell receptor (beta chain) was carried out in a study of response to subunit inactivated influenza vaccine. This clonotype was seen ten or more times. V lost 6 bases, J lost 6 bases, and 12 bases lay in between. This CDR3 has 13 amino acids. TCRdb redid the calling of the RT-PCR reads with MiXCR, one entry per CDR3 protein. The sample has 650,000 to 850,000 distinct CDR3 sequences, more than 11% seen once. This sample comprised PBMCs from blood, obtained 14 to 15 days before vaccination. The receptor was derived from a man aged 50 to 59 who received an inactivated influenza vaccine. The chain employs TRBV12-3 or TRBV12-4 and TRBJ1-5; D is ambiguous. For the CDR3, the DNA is TGTGCCAGCAGATCGGACTTCAGTCAGCCCCAGCATTTT. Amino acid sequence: CASRSDFSQPQHF.